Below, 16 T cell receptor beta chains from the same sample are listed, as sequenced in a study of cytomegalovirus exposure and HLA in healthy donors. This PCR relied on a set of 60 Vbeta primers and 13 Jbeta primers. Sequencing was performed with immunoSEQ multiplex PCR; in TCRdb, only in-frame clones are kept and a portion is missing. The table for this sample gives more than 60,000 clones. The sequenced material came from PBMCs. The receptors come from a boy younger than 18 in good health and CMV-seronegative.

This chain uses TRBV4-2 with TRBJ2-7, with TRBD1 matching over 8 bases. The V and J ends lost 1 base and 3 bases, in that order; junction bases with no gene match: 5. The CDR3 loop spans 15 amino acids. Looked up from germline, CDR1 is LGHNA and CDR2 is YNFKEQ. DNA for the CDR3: TGTGCCAGCAGCCAAGCGACAGGGGTGAACTACGAGCAGTACTTC. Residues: CASSQATGVNYEQYF.

The chain's CDR3 is CASSPPAGGTYEQYF. DNA for the CDR3: TGTGCCAGCAGCCCTCCGGCGGGGGGGACCTACGAGCAGTACTTC. The chain recombines TRBV5-6 with TRBJ2-7; 9 nucleotides line up with TRBD2. This CDR3 has 15 residues. Germline CDR1 is SGHDT and CDR2 is YYEEEE. Trimming removed 4 bases from V and 2 bases from J; junction bases left unmatched: 7.

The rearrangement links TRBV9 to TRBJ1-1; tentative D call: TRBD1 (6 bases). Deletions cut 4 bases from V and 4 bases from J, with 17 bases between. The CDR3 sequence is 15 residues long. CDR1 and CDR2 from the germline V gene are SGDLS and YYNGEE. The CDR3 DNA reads TGTGCCAGCAGCACCCAAACAGGGTATAGCACTGAAGCTTTCTTT. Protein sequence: CASSTQTGYSTEAFF.

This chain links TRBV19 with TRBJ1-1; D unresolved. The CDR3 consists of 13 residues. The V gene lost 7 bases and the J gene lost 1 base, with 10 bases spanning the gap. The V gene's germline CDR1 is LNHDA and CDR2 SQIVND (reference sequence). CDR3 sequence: CASIREGNTEAFF. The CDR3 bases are TGTGCCAGTATAAGGGAGGGGAACACTGAAGCTTTCTTT.

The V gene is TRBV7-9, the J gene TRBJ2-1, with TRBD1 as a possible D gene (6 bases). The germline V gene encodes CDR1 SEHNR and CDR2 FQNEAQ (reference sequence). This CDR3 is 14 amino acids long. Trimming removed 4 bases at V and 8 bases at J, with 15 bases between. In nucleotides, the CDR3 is TGTGCCAGCAGCTCCCTGACAGGCACGGATGAGCAGTTCTTC. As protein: CASSSLTGTDEQFF.

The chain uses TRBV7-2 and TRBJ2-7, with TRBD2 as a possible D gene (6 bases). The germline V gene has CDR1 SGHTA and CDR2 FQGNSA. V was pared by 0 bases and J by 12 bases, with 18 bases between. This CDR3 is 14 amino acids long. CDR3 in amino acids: CASSLASGTPRMYF. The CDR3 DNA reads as TGTGCCAGCAGCTTAGCGTCAGGGACTCCTAGGATGTACTTC.

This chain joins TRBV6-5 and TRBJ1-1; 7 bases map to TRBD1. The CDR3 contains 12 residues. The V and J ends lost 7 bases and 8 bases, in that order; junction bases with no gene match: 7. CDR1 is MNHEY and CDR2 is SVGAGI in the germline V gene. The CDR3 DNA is TGTGCCAGCAAGGGGGCTCTTCCCGAAGCTTTCTTT. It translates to CASKGALPEAFF.

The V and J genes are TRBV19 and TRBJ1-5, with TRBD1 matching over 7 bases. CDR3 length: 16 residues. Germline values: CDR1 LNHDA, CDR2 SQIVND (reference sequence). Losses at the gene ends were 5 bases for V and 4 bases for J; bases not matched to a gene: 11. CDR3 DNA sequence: TGTGCCAGTAGTCAACTACAGACAGGGCATAATCAGCCCCAGCATTTT. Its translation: CASSQLQTGHNQPQHF. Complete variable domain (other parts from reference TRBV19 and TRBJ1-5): DGGITQSPKYLFRKEGQNVTLSCEQNLNHDAMYWYRQDPGQGLRLIYYSQIVNDFQKGDIAEGYSVSREKKESFPLTVTSAQKNPTAFYLCASSQLQTGHNQPQHFGDGTRLSIL.

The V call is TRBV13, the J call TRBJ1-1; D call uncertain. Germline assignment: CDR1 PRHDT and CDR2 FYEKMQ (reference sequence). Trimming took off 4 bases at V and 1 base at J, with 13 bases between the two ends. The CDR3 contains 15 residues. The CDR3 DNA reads TGTGCCAGCAGCTCCCCGGGTATCGAGAACACTGAAGCTTTCTTT. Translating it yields CASSSPGIENTEAFF.

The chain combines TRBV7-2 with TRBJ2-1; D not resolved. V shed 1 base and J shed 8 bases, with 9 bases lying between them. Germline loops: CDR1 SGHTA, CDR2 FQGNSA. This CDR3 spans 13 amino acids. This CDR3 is CASSLGAPDEQFF. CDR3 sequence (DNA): TGTGCCAGCAGCTTAGGGGCCCCGGATGAGCAGTTCTTC. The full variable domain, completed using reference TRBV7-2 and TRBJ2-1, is GAGVSQSPSNKVTEKGKDVELRCDPISGHTALYWYRQSLGQGLEFLIYFQGNSAPDKSGLPSDRFSAERTGGSVSTLTIQRTQQEDSAVYLCASSLGAPDEQFFGPGTRLTVL.

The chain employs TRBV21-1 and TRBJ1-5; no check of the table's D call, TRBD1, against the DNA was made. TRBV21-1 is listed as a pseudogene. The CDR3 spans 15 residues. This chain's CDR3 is CASSKDGTGAVPQHF. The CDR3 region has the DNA TGTGCCAGCAGCAAAGATGGGACAGGTGCCGTGCCCCAGCATTTT.

The CDR3, as DNA: TGTGCCAGCAGGTACACAAGAACTAGTAACGACGAGCAGTACTTC. Its protein product is CASRYTRTSNDEQYF. The rearrangement joins TRBV5-4 to TRBJ2-7, with D tentatively TRBD2 (5 bases). Germline V gene sequence: CDR1 SGHNT, CDR2 YYREEE (reference sequence). V lost 5 bases and J 5 bases, leaving 20 bases between the germline ends. CDR3 length: 15 amino acids.

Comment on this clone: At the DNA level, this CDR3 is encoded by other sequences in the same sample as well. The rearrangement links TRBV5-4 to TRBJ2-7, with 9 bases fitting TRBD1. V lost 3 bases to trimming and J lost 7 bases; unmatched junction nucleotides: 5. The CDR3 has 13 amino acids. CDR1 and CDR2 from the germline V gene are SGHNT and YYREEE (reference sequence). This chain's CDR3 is CASSSDRGSEQYF. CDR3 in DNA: TGTGCCAGCAGCTCGGACAGGGGCAGTGAGCAGTACTTC.

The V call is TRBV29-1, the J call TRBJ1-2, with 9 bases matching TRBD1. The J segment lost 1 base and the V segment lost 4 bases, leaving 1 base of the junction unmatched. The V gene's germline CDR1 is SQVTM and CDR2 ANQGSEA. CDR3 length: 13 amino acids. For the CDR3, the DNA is TGCAGCGTTGGGACAGGGGATAACTATGGCTACACCTTC. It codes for CSVGTGDNYGYTF. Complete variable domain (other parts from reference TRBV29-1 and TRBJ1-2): SAVISQKPSRDICQRGTSLTIQCQVDSQVTMMFWYRQQPGQSLTLIATANQGSEATYESGFVIDKFPISRPNLTFSTLTVSNMSPEDSSIYLCSVGTGDNYGYTFGSGTRLTVV.

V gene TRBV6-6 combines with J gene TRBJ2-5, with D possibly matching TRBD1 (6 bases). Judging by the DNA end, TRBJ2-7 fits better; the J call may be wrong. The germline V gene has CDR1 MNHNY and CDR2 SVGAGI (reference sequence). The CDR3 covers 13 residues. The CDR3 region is CASRGDTPYEQYF. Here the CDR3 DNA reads TGTGCCAGCAGGGGGGACACCCCCTACGAGCAGTACTTC.

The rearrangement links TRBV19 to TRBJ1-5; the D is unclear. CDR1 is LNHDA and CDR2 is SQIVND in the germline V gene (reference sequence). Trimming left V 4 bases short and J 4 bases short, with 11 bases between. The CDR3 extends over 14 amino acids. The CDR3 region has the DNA TGTGCCAGTAGTACCACTAACCGAAATCAGCCCCAGCATTTT. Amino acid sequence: CASSTTNRNQPQHF. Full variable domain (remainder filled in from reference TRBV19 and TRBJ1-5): DGGITQSPKYLFRKEGQNVTLSCEQNLNHDAMYWYRQDPGQGLRLIYYSQIVNDFQKGDIAEGYSVSREKKESFPLTVTSAQKNPTAFYLCASSTTNRNQPQHFGDGTRLSIL.